This T cell receptor beta chain came from a study of neurological immune-mediated disorders. This clonotype showed up many times. TCRdb analysed the 5' RACE reads with MiXCR anew, one entry per CDR3 protein. The sample lists approximately 130,000 distinct CDR3 sequences, 3.2% occurring once. The CDR3 length is 14 residues. The J segment lost 0 bases and the V segment lost 6 bases, leaving 3 bases of the junction unmatched. Per the germline V gene, CDR1 is DFQATT and CDR2 is SNEGSKA (reference sequence). This TCR came from a woman in her 30s with multiple sclerosis. The chain carries TRBV20-1 and TRBJ2-1; 9 bases fit TRBD2. The sample comprised PBMCs. Here the CDR3 reads CSANSGSSYNEQFF. The CDR3 DNA reads TGCAGTGCAAATAGCGGGAGCTCCTACAATGAGCAGTTCTTC.